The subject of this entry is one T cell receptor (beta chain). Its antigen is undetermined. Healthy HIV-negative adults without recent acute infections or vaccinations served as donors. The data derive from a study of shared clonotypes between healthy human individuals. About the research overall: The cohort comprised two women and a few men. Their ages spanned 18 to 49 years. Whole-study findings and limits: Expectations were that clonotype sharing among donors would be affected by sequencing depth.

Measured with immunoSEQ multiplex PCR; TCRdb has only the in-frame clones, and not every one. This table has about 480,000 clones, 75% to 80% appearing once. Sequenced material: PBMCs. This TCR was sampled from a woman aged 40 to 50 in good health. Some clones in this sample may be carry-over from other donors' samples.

In DNA, the CDR3 is TGTGCCAGCAGCCAACTAGCGGGAGTGGGGGAGCTGTTTTTT. Translating it yields CASSQLAGVGELFF. The rearrangement uses TRBV14 and TRBJ2-2; 10 positions agree with TRBD2. V was pared by 2 bases and J by 8 bases, with 2 bases of the junction left unmatched. Germline loops: CDR1 SGHDN, CDR2 FVKESK. There are 14 residues in the CDR3.